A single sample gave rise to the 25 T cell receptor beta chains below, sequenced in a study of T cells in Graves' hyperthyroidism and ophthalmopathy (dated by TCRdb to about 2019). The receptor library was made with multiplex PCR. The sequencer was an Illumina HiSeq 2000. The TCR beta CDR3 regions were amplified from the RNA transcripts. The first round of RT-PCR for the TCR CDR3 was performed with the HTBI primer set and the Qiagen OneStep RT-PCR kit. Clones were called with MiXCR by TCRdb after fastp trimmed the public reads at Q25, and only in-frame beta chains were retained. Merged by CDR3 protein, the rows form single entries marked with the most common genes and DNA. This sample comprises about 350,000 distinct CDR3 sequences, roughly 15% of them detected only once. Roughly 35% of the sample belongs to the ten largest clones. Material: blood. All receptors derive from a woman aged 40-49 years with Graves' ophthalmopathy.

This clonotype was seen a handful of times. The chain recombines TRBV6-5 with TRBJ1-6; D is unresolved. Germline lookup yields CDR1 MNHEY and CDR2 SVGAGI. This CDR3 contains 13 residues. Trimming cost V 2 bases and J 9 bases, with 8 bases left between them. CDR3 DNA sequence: TGTGCCAGCAGTTACCGGGGTCCTTCACCCCTCCACTTT. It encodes CASSYRGPSPLHF.

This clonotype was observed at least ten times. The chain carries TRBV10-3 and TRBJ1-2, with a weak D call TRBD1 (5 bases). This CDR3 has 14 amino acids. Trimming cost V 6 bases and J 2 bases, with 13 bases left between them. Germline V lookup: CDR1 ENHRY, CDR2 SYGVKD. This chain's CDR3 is CAIRHGTENYGYTF. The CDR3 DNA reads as TGTGCCATCAGGCACGGGACGGAAAACTATGGCTACACCTTC.

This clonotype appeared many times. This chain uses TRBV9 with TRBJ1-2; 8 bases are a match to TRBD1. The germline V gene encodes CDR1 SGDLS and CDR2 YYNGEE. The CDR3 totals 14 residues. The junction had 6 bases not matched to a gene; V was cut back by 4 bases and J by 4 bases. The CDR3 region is CASSPGQGGYGYTF. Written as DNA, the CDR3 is TGTGCCAGCAGCCCTGGACAGGGCGGCTATGGCTACACCTTC.

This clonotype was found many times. The CDR3 loop reads CASSVRGLAGVTGELFF. The CDR3 DNA sequence: TGTGCCAGCAGCGTAAGGGGACTAGCGGGAGTCACCGGGGAGCTGTTTTTT. V is TRBV9 and J is TRBJ2-2; 14 bases are shared with TRBD2. The germline V gene has CDR1 SGDLS and CDR2 YYNGEE. The CDR3 extends over 17 amino acids. The V segment lost 1 base and the J segment 4 bases; nucleotides outside the gene matches: 3.

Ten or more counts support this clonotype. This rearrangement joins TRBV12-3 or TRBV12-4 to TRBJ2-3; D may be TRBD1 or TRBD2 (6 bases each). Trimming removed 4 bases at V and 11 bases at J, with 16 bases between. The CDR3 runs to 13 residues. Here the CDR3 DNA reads TGTGCCAGCAGTTCCGGGGGCGGGACTGTGCAGTATTTT. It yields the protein CASSSGGGTVQYF.

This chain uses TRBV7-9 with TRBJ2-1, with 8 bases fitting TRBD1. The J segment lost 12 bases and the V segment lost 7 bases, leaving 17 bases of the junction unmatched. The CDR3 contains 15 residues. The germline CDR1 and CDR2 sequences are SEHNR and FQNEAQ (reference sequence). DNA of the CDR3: TGTGCCAGCATCCCCAAGGTCGGACAGGGCTGGGGGCAGTTCTTC. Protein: CASIPKVGQGWGQFF.

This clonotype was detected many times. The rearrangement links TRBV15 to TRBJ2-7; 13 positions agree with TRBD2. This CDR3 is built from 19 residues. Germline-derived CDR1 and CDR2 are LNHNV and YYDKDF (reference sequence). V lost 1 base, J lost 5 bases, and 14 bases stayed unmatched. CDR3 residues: CATSRARSKRTSGGNEQYF. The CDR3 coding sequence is TGTGCCACCAGCAGAGCAAGATCAAAACGGACTAGCGGGGGAAACGAGCAGTACTTC.

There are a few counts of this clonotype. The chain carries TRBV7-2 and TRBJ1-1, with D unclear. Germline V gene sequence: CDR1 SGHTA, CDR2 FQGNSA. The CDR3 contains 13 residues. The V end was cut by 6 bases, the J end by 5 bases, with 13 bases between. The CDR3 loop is CASSATRGTEAFF. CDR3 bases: TGTGCCAGCAGTGCCACCCGGGGAACTGAAGCTTTCTTT. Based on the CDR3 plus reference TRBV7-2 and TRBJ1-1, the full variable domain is GAGVSQSPSNKVTEKGKDVELRCDPISGHTALYWYRQSLGQGLEFLIYFQGNSAPDKSGLPSDRFSAERTGGSVSTLTIQRTQQEDSAVYLCASSATRGTEAFFGQGTRLTVV.

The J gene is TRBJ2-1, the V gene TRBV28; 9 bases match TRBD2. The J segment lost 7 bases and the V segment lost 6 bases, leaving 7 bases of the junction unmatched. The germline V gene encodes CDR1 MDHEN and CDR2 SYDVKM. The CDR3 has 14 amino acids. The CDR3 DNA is TGTGCCAGCAGCTTTAGCGGGAGAGGTAATGAGCAGTTCTTC. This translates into CASSFSGRGNEQFF.

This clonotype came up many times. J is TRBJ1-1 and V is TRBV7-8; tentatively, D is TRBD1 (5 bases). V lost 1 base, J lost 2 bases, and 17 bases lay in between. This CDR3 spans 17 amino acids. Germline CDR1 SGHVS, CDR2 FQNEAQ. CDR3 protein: CASSLGFMATVNTEAFF. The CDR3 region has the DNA TGTGCCAGCAGCTTAGGTTTTATGGCGACAGTTAACACTGAAGCTTTCTTT. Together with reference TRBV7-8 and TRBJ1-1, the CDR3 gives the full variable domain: GAGVSQSPRYKVAKRGQDVALRCDPISGHVSLFWYQQALGQGPEFLTYFQNEAQLDKSGLPSDRFFAERPEGSVSTLKIQRTQQEDSAVYLCASSLGFMATVNTEAFFGQGTRLTVV.

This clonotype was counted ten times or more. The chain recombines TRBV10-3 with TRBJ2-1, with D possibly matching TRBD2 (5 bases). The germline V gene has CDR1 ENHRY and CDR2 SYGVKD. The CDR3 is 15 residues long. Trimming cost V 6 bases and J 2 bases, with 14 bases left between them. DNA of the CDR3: TGTGCCATCAGCCGGGAAGGTCTTACCTACAATGAGCAGTTCTTC. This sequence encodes CAISREGLTYNEQFF.

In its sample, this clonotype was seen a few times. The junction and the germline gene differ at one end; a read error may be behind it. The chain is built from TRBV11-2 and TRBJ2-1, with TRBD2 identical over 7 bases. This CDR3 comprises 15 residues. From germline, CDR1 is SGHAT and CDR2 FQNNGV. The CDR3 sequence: CASSQAGSSYNEQSF. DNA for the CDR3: TGTGCCAGCAGTCAAGCGGGGAGCTCCTACAATGAGCAGTCCTTC.

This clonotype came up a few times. DNA of the CDR3: TGTGCCAGCAGCCAAGCACGTCGGGCTGGCTACACCTTC. This sequence encodes CASSQARRAGYTF. The chain recombines TRBV14 with TRBJ1-2; D is uncertain. The germline V and J ends were trimmed by 1 base and 7 bases, with 10 bases remaining between them. Germline loops: CDR1 SGHDN, CDR2 FVKESK. The CDR3 has 13 residues. The full variable domain, its missing parts supplied by reference TRBV14 and TRBJ1-2, is EAGVTQFPSHSVIEKGQTVTLRCDPISGHDNLYWYRRVMGKEIKFLLHFVKESKQDESGMPNNRFLAERTGGTYSTLKVQPAELEDSGVYFCASSQARRAGYTFGSGTRLTVV.

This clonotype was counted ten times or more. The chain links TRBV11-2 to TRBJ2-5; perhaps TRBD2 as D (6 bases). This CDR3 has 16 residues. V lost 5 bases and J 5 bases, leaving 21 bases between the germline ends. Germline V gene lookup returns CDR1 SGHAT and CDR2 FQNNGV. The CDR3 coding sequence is TGTGCCAGCAGCGGCCGGGGCAGGGCCGGAGGGGAGACCCAGTACTTC. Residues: CASSGRGRAGGETQYF.

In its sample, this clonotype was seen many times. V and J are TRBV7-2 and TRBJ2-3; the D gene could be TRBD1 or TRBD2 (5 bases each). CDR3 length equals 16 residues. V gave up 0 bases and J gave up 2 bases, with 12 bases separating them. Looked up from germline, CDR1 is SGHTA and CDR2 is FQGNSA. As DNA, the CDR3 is TGTGCCAGCAGCTTAGCACGGGGCCCCCCCACAGATACGCAGTATTTT. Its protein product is CASSLARGPPTDTQYF. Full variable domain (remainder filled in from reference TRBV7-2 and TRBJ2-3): GAGVSQSPSNKVTEKGKDVELRCDPISGHTALYWYRQSLGQGLEFLIYFQGNSAPDKSGLPSDRFSAERTGGSVSTLTIQRTQQEDSAVYLCASSLARGPPTDTQYFGPGTRLTVL.

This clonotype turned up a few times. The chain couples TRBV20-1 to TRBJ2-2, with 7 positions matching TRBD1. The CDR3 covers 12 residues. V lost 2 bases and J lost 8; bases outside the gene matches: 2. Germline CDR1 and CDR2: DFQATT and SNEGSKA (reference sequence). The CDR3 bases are TGCAGTGCTAGATCGGGACAGGGGGAGCTGTTTTTT. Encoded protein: CSARSGQGELFF.

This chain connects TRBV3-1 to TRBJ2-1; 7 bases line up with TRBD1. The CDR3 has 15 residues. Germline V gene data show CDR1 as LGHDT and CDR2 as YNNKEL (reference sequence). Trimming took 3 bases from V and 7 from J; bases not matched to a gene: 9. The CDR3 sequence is CASSQVKDRANEQFF. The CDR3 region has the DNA TGTGCCAGCAGCCAGGTTAAAGACAGGGCTAATGAGCAGTTCTTC.

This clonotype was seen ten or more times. The CDR3 coding sequence is TGTGCCAGCAGTCATCGCCGGGGTGCGGGAGGCGGGAATGAGCAGTTCTTC. Translated: CASSHRRGAGGGNEQFF. The chain links TRBV6-1 to TRBJ2-1, with 8 nucleotides matching TRBD2. The germline CDR1 and CDR2 sequences are MNHNS and SASEGT. This CDR3 region has 17 residues. V lost 5 bases and J lost 7; bases outside the gene matches: 16.

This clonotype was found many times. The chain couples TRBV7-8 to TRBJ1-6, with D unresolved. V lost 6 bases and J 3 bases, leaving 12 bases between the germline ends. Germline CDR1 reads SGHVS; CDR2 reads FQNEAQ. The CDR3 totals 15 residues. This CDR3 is CASSSAQLYNSPLHF. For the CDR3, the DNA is TGTGCCAGCAGTTCCGCCCAGCTCTATAATTCACCCCTCCACTTT.

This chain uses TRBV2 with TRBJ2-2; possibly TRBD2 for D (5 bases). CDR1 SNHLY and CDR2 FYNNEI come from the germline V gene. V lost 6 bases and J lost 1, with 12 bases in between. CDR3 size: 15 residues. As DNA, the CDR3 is TGTGCCAGCAGCCCCACCGGGGAGAACACCGGGGAGCTGTTTTTT. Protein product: CASSPTGENTGELFF.

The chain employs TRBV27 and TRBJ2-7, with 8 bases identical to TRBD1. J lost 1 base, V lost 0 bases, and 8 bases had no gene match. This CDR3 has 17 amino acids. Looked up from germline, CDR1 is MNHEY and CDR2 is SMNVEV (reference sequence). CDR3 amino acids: CASSLSAPRTGSYEQYF. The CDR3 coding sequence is TGTGCCAGCAGTTTATCTGCCCCCCGGACAGGGTCCTACGAGCAGTACTTC.

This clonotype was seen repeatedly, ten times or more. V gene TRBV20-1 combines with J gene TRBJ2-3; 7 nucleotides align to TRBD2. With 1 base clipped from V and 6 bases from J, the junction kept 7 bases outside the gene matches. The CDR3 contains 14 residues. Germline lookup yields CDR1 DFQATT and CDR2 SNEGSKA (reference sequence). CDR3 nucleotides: TGCAGTGCTAGAGTGTTTGCGGGAGATGATACGCAGTATTTT. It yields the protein CSARVFAGDDTQYF.

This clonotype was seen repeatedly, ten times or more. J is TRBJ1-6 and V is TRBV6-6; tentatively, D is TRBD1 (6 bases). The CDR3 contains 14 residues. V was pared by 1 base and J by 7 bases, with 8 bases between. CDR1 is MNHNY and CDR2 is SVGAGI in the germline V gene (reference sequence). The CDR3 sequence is CASSYWTDNSPLHF. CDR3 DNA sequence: TGTGCCAGCAGTTACTGGACAGACAATTCACCCCTCCACTTT.

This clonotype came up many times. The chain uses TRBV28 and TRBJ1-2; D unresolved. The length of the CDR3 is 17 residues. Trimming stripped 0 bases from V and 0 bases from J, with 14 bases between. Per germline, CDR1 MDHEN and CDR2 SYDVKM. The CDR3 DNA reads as TGTGCCAGCAGTTTATGGTGGGGTCAGTTAGCTAACTATGGCTACACCTTC. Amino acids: CASSLWWGQLANYGYTF.

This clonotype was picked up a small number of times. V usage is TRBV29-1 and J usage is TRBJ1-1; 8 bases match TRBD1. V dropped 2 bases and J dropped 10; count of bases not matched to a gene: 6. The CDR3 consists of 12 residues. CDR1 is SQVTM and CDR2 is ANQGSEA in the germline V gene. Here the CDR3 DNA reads TGCAGCGTTGAATTGACAGGGGCTCGAGCTTTCTTT. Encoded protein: CSVELTGARAFF.